Listed below are T cell receptor beta chains from one sample, sequenced in a study of cytomegalovirus exposure and HLA in healthy donors. Profiling relied on immunoSEQ multiplex PCR, and the TCRdb table lists in-frame clones only, not all of them. The table has approximately 180,000 clones, 12% seen once; the top ten hold 7.8%. Sequenced material: PBMCs. These receptors all come from a man aged 45-65 years in good health and CMV-seropositive. Each CDR3 is given with its conserved first and last residue. A D gene is named only where the DNA matches it firmly. Not every row has a clone size; where given, it reads once, few, many or a size class.

D: TRBD1
J: TRBJ2-6
size: few
V: TRBV4-1
DNA: TGCGCCAGCAGCCGCCGACAGGGGGATGGGGCCAACGTCCTGACTTTC
CDR3: CASSRRQGDGANVLTF

D: .
J: TRBJ2-2
size: few
V: TRBV9
DNA: TGTGCCAGCAGCGTAATTGGCGGGCCGACCGGGGAGCTGTTTTTT
CDR3: CASSVIGGPTGELFF

D: .
J: TRBJ1-5
size: few
V: TRBV19
DNA: TGTGCCAGTAGTTCCACCAGGGTGAGCAATCAGCCCCAGCATTTT
CDR3: CASSSTRVSNQPQHF

D: .
J: TRBJ1-5
size: few
V: TRBV4-2
DNA: TGTGCCAGCAGCCAAGGGCGGGGTCAGCCCCAGCATTTT
CDR3: CASSQGRGQPQHF

D: .
J: TRBJ1-4
size: .
V: TRBV25-1
DNA: TGTGCCAGCAGTGAAGTGGGAGGGGGGGATGAAAAACTGTTTTTT
CDR3: CASSEVGGGDEKLFF

D: .
J: TRBJ2-1
size: once
V: TRBV19
DNA: TGTGCCAGTAGTACTCAGGGAGGCCTCAATGAGCAGTTCTTC
CDR3: CASSTQGGLNEQFF

D: .
J: TRBJ1-5
size: .
V: TRBV7-2
DNA: TGTGCCAGCAGCTTAAGCGGGGCCAGCAATCAGCCCCAGCATTTT
CDR3: CASSLSGASNQPQHF

D: TRBD1
J: TRBJ1-6
size: .
V: TRBV5-1
DNA: TGCGCCAGCAGCGCCTGGACAGGGGTTAATTCACCCCTCCACTTT
CDR3: CASSAWTGVNSPLHF

D: .
J: TRBJ2-1
size: few
V: TRBV6-6
DNA: TGTGCCAGCAGAGGGACTGCGTGGCAGTTCTTC
CDR3: CASRGTAWQFF

D: .
J: TRBJ2-7
size: .
V: TRBV11-3
DNA: TGTGCCAGCAACGCCGGGAGCCGCTACGAGCAGTACTTC
CDR3: CASNAGSRYEQYF

D: TRBD1
J: TRBJ2-3
size: few
V: TRBV5-6
DNA: TGTGCCAGCAGCTATACGGACAGGGGCACAGATACGCAGTATTTT
CDR3: CASSYTDRGTDTQYF

D: TRBD1
J: TRBJ1-1
size: .
V: TRBV10-3
DNA: TGTGCCATCAGGGGGGACAGGAACACTGAAGCTTTCTTT
CDR3: CAIRGDRNTEAFF

D: .
J: TRBJ1-1
size: few
V: TRBV9
DNA: TGTGCCAGCAGCGTAGTAGAGGATTTAAACACTGAAGCTTTCTTT
CDR3: CASSVVEDLNTEAFF

D: .
J: TRBJ1-5
size: .
V: TRBV29-1
DNA: TGCAGCGTTGGGGGCAGCCCCAATCAGCCCCAGCATTTT
CDR3: CSVGGSPNQPQHF

D: .
J: TRBJ2-5
size: .
V: TRBV5-1
DNA: TGCGCCAGCCGGAGTCAAGAGACCCAGTACTTC
CDR3: CASRSQETQYF

D: .
J: TRBJ1-2
size: .
V: TRBV6-5
DNA: TGTGCCAGCAGTTACACCACCGACTACAAGGGCTACACCTTC
CDR3: CASSYTTDYKGYTF

D: TRBD1
J: TRBJ2-7
size: few
V: TRBV5-6
DNA: TGTGCCAGCAGCGGCGGGACAGGGACCTACGAGCAGTACTTC
CDR3: CASSGGTGTYEQYF

D: TRBD1
J: TRBJ1-2
size: few
V: TRBV2
DNA: TGTGCCAGCAATCCCAGGGGGCAGAGCTACACCTTC
CDR3: CASNPRGQSYTF

D: .
J: TRBJ2-5
size: once
V: TRBV11-2
DNA: TGTGCCAGCAGCCCCTTGGTATTTGGCGGGGTTGAGACCCAGTACTTC
CDR3: CASSPLVFGGVETQYF

D: TRBD2
J: TRBJ2-3
size: .
V: TRBV19
DNA: TGTGCCAGTAGTACCTGGCGGGGGGGCGCAGATACGCAGTATTTT
CDR3: CASSTWRGGADTQYF

D: TRBD1
J: TRBJ2-3
size: few
V: TRBV29-1
DNA: TGCAGCGTCATGGACAGGGTGACAGATACGCAGTATTTT
CDR3: CSVMDRVTDTQYF

D: TRBD2
J: TRBJ2-3
size: few
V: TRBV4-1
DNA: TGCGCCAGCAGCCCTTTCCCGCTAGCGGGGAGCACAGATACGCAGTATTTT
CDR3: CASSPFPLAGSTDTQYF

D: .
J: TRBJ2-7
size: .
V: TRBV5-1
DNA: TGCGCCAGCAGCTTGGCACCGGGAAACCCGGGGGAGCAGTACTTC
CDR3: CASSLAPGNPGEQYF

D: .
J: TRBJ1-3
size: .
V: TRBV4-3
DNA: TGCGCCAGCAGCCAAGATAGTGAGTTCGGAAACACCATATATTTT
CDR3: CASSQDSEFGNTIYF

D: .
J: TRBJ1-5
size: few
V: TRBV6-6
DNA: TGTGCCAGCAGTTACGGACAAAGCAATCAGCCCCAGCATTTT
CDR3: CASSYGQSNQPQHF

D: .
J: TRBJ1-3
size: .
V: TRBV6-6
DNA: TGTGCCAGCAGTGTCGTACAGGGCCGCGGAAACACCATATATTTT
CDR3: CASSVVQGRGNTIYF

D: .
J: TRBJ1-2
size: few
V: TRBV5-4
DNA: TGTGCCAGCAGCTTGGGTGAGCCGCCTGGCTATGGCTACACCTTC
CDR3: CASSLGEPPGYGYTF

D: TRBD2
J: TRBJ2-5
size: .
V: TRBV5-4
DNA: TGTGCCAGCAGCTTGGTGGATGTACTAGCGGCTCAAGAGACCCAGTACTTC
CDR3: CASSLVDVLAAQETQYF

D: .
J: TRBJ1-3
size: .
V: TRBV6-5
DNA: TGTGCCAGCAGTTATTCGGGGGTTGCTGGAAACACCATATATTTT
CDR3: CASSYSGVAGNTIYF

D: .
J: TRBJ2-5
size: few
V: TRBV5-8
DNA: TGTGCCAGCAGCCGCCGGGCAGGGGCCGCGGTTAAGACCCAGTACTTC
CDR3: CASSRRAGAAVKTQYF

D: .
J: TRBJ1-1
size: few
V: TRBV5-1
DNA: TGCGCCAGCAGCTTGACAGGCACCCGGACGAACACTGAAGCTTTCTTT
CDR3: CASSLTGTRTNTEAFF

D: .
J: TRBJ1-1
size: .
V: TRBV5-6
DNA: TGTGCCAGCAGCTTGAGACAGCGCACTGAAGCTTTCTTT
CDR3: CASSLRQRTEAFF

D: .
J: TRBJ1-1
size: few
V: TRBV5-1
DNA: TGCGCCAGCAGTTCAAACAGGGTGTACACTGAAGCTTTCTTT
CDR3: CASSSNRVYTEAFF

D: .
J: TRBJ1-5
size: few
V: TRBV5-4
DNA: TGTGCCAGCAGCTCACAGGGATCTCAGCCCCAGCATTTT
CDR3: CASSSQGSQPQHF

D: .
J: TRBJ1-6
size: .
V: TRBV30
DNA: TGTGCCTGGAGCTCAAACAGGAATTCACCCCTCCACTTT
CDR3: CAWSSNRNSPLHF

D: .
J: TRBJ2-5
size: .
V: TRBV7-8
DNA: TGTGCCAGCAGCTTAGACAAACAAGAGACCCAGTACTTC
CDR3: CASSLDKQETQYF

D: .
J: TRBJ1-2
size: .
V: TRBV28
DNA: TGTGCCAGCAGCAAACTGCGATACTATGGCTACACCTTC
CDR3: CASSKLRYYGYTF

D: .
J: TRBJ1-1
size: .
V: TRBV29-1
DNA: TGCAGCGTCCGGAGGGATGCGGACACTGAAGCTTTCTTT
CDR3: CSVRRDADTEAFF

D: .
J: TRBJ1-6
size: .
V: TRBV6-6
DNA: TGTGCCAGCAGTTACCATCCGGACAGTTATAATTCACCCCTCCACTTT
CDR3: CASSYHPDSYNSPLHF

D: .
J: TRBJ2-7
size: few
V: TRBV18
DNA: TGTGCCAGCTCACCGGTGGGCTCTGGCGAGCAGTACTTC
CDR3: CASSPVGSGEQYF

D: .
J: TRBJ2-3
size: .
V: TRBV7-9
DNA: TGTGCCAGCAGCTTGGTCGCAGGGATTGCAGATACGCAGTATTTT
CDR3: CASSLVAGIADTQYF

D: .
J: TRBJ1-1
size: few
V: TRBV4-3
DNA: TGCGCCAGCAGCCAAGAGGGGTCGGGGGGCACTGAAGCTTTCTTT
CDR3: CASSQEGSGGTEAFF

D: TRBD2
J: TRBJ2-7
size: few
V: TRBV19
DNA: TGTGCCAGTAGTTCGTTGGGGGGGTCCTACGAGCAGTACTTC
CDR3: CASSSLGGSYEQYF

D: TRBD1
J: TRBJ2-1
size: .
V: TRBV7-9
DNA: TGTGCCAGCAGTTCTATCGGACAGGGGGCACCGCATGAGCAGTTCTTC
CDR3: CASSSIGQGAPHEQFF

D: TRBD1
J: TRBJ1-1
size: few
V: TRBV5-1
DNA: TGCGCCAGCAGCCTAAGACAGGGCACTGAAGCTTTCTTT
CDR3: CASSLRQGTEAFF